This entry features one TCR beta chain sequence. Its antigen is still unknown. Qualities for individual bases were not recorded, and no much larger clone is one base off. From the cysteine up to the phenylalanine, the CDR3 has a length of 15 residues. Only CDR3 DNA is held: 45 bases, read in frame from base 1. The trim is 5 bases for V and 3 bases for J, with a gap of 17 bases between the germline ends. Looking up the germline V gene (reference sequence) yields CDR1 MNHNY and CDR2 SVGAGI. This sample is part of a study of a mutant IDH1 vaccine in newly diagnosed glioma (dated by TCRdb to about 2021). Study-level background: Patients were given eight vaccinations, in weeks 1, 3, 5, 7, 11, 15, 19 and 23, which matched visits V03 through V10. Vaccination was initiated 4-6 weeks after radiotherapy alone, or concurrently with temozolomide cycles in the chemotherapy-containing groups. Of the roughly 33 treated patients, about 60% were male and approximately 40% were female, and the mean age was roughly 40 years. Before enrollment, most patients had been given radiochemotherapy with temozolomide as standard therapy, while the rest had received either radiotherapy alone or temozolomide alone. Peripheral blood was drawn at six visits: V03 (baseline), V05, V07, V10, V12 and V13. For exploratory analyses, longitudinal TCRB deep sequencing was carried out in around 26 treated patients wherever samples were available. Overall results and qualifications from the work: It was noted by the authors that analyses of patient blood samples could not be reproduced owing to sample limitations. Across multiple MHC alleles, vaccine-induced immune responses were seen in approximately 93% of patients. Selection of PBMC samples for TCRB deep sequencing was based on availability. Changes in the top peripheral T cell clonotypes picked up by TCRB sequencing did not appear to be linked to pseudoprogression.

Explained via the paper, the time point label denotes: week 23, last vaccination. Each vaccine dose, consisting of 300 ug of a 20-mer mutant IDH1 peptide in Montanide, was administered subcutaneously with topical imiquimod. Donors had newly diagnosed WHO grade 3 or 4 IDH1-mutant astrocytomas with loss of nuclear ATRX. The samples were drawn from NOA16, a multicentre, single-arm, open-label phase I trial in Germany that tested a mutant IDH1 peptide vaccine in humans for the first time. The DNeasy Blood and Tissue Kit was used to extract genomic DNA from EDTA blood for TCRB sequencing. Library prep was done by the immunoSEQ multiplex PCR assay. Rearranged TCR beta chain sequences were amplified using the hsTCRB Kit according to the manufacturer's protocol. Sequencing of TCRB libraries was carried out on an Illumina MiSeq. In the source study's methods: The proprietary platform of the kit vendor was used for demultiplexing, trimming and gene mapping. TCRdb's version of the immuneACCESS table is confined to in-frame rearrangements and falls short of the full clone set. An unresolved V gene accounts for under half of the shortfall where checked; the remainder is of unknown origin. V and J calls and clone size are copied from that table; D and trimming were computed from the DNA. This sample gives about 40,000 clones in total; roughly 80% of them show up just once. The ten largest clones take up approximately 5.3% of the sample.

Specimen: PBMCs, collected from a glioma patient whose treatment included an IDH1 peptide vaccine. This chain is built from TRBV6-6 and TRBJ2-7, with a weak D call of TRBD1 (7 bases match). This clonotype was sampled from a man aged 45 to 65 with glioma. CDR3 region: CASSSPGQGGYEQYF. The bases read TGTGCCAGCAGTAGTCCCGGGCAGGGGGGCTACGAGCAGTACTTC.